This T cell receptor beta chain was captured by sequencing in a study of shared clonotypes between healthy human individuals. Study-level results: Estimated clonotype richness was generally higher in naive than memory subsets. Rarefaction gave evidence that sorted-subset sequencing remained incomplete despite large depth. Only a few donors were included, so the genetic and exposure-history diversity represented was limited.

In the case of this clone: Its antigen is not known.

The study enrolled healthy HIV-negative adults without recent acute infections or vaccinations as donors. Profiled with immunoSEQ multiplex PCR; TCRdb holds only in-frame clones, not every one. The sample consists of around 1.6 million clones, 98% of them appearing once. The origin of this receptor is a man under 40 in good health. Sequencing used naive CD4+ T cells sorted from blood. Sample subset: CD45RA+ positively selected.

The DNA of the CDR3 is TGCGCCAGCGGAGGTCGCCCGGGGGGGTTCACTGAAGCTTTCTTT. Amino acid sequence: CASGGRPGGFTEAFF. The chain links TRBV5-1 to TRBJ1-1, with D possibly TRBD1 on 5 matching bases. V was cut by 7 bases and J by 4 bases, with 20 bases left in between. Germline V gives CDR1 SGHRS, CDR2 YFSETQ. The CDR3 loop spans 15 amino acids.